The following is a TCR beta chain sequence with its context. The record originates from a study of blood T cell repertoires in COVID-19. As for the study in general: Sample material is recorded as cDNA or gDNA derived from T cells, B-cell-depleted T cells, or PBMCs.

This CDR3 is built from 16 residues. Trimming shortened V by 0 bases and J by 4 bases, and 15 bases separated the two germline ends. Germline CDR1 reads SGDLS; CDR2 reads YYNGEE. Authors' analysis steps: Quantification of nucleated cells was approximated via reference gene primer amplification. Assay used: immunoSEQ multiplex PCR; TCRdb lists only in-frame clones, some missing. That table furnishes V, J and clone size, whereas the DNA furnished D and trimming. The top ten clones hold 15% to 17% of a sample with roughly 250,000 clones, roughly four fifths of them seen once. This sequence originates from a person aged 70 to 80 with COVID-19, enrolled during active disease. Sequenced input: peripheral blood. The chain links TRBV9 to TRBJ2-3, with a weak D call TRBD2 (5 bases). The CDR3 nucleotides read TGTGCCAGCAGCGTAGTTGGAGGTTTTCAGGCAGATACGCAGTATTTT. This translates into CASSVVGGFQADTQYF.